One and the same sample provided the 13 T cell receptor beta chains below, sequenced in a study of blood T cell repertoires in COVID-19. Only in-frame clones appear in the TCRdb table, and some are missing; sequencing was by immunoSEQ multiplex PCR. The sample records 55,000 to 80,000 clones, around 80% being singletons. The sequencing input was peripheral blood. The receptor set was obtained from a man aged 55 to 70 with COVID-19, enrolled during active disease.

The chain employs TRBV28 and TRBJ2-2; D is perhaps TRBD1 (6 bases). The CDR3 spans 13 residues. Looked up from germline, CDR1 is MDHEN and CDR2 is SYDVKM. The CDR3 reads CAISRGDTGELFF. The CDR3 DNA follows: TGTGCAATCTCCAGGGGAGACACCGGGGAGCTGTTTTTT. Looking up the rest from reference TRBV28 and TRBJ2-2 gives the full variable domain: DVKVTQSSRYLVKRTGEKVFLECVQDMDHENMFWYRQDPGLGLRLIYFSYDVKMKEKGDIPEGYSVSREKKERFSLILESASTNQTSMYLCAISRGDTGELFFGEGSRLTVL.

This chain joins TRBV28 and TRBJ2-2, with D possibly being TRBD1 (6 bases). Germline values: CDR1 MDHEN, CDR2 SYDVKM. This CDR3 is built from 14 residues. Trimming cost V 6 bases and J 0 bases, with 8 bases left between them. The CDR3 spells CASRRTANTGELFF. The CDR3 DNA reads TGTGCCAGCAGAAGGACAGCGAACACCGGGGAGCTGTTTTTT.

The chain has TRBV12-3 or TRBV12-4 and TRBJ1-1; D gene uncertain. V was clipped by 8 bases and J by 8 bases, with 15 bases between them. The CDR3 has 12 amino acids. The DNA of the CDR3 is TGTGCCAGCCGATCGGACTACTTGGAAGCTTTCTTT. It codes for CASRSDYLEAFF.

CDR3 region: CASSARWFDITQYF. The CDR3 DNA follows: TGCGCCAGCAGTGCTCGATGGTTTGACATTACGCAGTATTTT. The chain uses TRBV10-1 and TRBJ2-3; D uncertain. The CDR3 contains 14 residues. Germline CDR1 and CDR2: WNHNN and SYGVQD (reference sequence). Trimming took off 4 bases at V and 8 bases at J, with 16 bases between the two ends.

This chain uses TRBV5-5 with TRBJ1-6, with D possibly being TRBD1 (5 bases). The V and J ends lost 2 bases and 5 bases respectively, with 11 bases between them. The CDR3 is 15 residues long. Germline V CDR1 and CDR2: SGHKS, YYEKEE (reference sequence). CDR3 sequence (DNA): TGTGCCAGCAGCTTTCAGGGTTATCATAATTCACCCCTCCACTTT. This encodes CASSFQGYHNSPLHF.

The V gene is TRBV6-5, the J gene TRBJ2-7, with D unresolved. The CDR3 runs 14 residues. V lost 6 bases and J 0 bases, leaving 12 bases between the germline ends. The V gene's germline CDR1 is MNHEY and CDR2 SVGAGI. The CDR3 here is CASSQSPTSYEQYF. As DNA, the CDR3 is TGTGCCAGCAGCCAAAGTCCTACCTCCTACGAGCAGTACTTC.

The rearrangement uses TRBV7-2 and TRBJ2-3; possible D gene TRBD1, 6 bases. Germline-derived CDR1 and CDR2 are SGHTA and FQGNSA. V was shortened by 2 bases and J by 5 bases, with 20 bases between the two germline ends. CDR3 length equals 17 residues. CDR3 in amino acids: CASSLSGGGRGRDTQYF. CDR3 DNA sequence: TGTGCCAGCAGCTTATCGGGTGGGGGCAGGGGAAGAGATACGCAGTATTTT.

The rearrangement joins TRBV2 to TRBJ2-4; weak D call: TRBD2 (6 bases). CDR3 length: 14 amino acids. V was shortened by 5 bases and J by 9 bases, with 17 bases between the two germline ends. The germline V gene has CDR1 SNHLY and CDR2 FYNNEI. Here the CDR3 DNA reads TGTGCCAGCAGTTCCACCGTTGGGGGAGGCATTCAGTACTTC. Amino acids: CASSSTVGGGIQYF.

This rearrangement joins TRBV5-1 to TRBJ2-3, with D possibly being TRBD1 (6 bases). Trimming removed 2 bases at V and 0 bases at J, with 13 bases between. CDR3 length equals 16 residues. Germline V CDR1 and CDR2: SGHRS, YFSETQ. The CDR3 spells CASSLRGQTSTDTQYF. In nucleotides, the CDR3 is TGCGCCAGCAGCTTAAGAGGACAGACTAGCACAGATACGCAGTATTTT.

The genes are TRBV6-1 and TRBJ2-7; 13 nucleotides agree with TRBD2. There are 16 residues in the CDR3. V shed 2 bases and J 2 bases; nucleotides not matched to a gene: 3. Germline CDR1 and CDR2: MNHNS and SASEGT. The CDR3 spells CASSELTSGRTYEQYF. CDR3 coding DNA: TGTGCCAGCAGTGAACTGACTAGCGGGAGGACCTACGAGCAGTACTTC.

This clone has a single count. Here the CDR3 reads CASSLRRGAGYTF. The DNA of the CDR3 is TGTGCCAGCAGTTTACGCAGGGGGGCTGGCTACACCTTC. This sequence joins TRBV12-3 or TRBV12-4 and TRBJ1-2; 7 nucleotides line up with TRBD1. The junction had 4 bases not matched to a gene; V was cut back by 2 bases and J by 7 bases. The CDR3 sequence is 13 residues long.

J is TRBJ2-1 and V is TRBV6-5; no clear D. Germline values: CDR1 MNHEY, CDR2 SVGAGI. Trimming took off 8 bases at V and 5 bases at J, with 10 bases between the two ends. This CDR3 spans 12 amino acids. CDR3 in amino acids: CASLDPHNEQFF. DNA of the CDR3: TGTGCCAGCTTAGATCCCCACAATGAGCAGTTCTTC.

The gene calls are TRBV10-1 and TRBJ2-1; 8 nucleotides align to TRBD1. CDR1 WNHNN and CDR2 SYGVQD come from the germline V gene (reference sequence). Trimming cost V 6 bases and J 9 bases; bases outside gene matches: 7. The CDR3 contains 13 residues. The CDR3, as DNA: TGCGCCAGCAGGCCTGGACAGGGTGGTGAGCAGTTCTTC. Protein sequence: CASRPGQGGEQFF.